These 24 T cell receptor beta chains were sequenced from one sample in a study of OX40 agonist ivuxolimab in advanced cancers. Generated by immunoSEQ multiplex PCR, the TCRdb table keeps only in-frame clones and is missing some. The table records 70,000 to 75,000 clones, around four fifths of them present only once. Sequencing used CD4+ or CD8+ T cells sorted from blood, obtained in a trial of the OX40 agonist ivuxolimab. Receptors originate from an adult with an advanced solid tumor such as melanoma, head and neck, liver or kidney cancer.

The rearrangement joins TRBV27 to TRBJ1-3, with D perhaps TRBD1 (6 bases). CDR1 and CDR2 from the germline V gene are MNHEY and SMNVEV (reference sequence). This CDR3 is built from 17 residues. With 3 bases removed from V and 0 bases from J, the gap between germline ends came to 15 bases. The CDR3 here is CASSFRQDTSSGNTIYF. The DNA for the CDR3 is TGTGCCAGCAGTTTCCGACAGGACACCTCCTCTGGAAACACCATATATTTT.

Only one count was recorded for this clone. In DNA, the CDR3 is TGCGCCAGCAGTGAATCCAATGCCCAGTACTTC. It specifies CASSESNAQYF. The V call is TRBV10-2, the J call TRBJ2-5; D remains ambiguous. CDR3 size: 11 residues. Looked up from germline, CDR1 is WSHSY and CDR2 is SAAADI. V was clipped by 3 bases and J by 9 bases, with 8 bases between them.

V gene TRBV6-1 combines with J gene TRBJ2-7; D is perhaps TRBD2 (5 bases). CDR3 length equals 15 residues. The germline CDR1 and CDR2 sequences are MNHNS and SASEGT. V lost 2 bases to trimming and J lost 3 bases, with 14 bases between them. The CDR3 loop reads CASSETATEGYEQYV. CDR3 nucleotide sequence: TGTGCCAGCAGTGAAACCGCTACAGAGGGCTACGAGCAGTACGTC.

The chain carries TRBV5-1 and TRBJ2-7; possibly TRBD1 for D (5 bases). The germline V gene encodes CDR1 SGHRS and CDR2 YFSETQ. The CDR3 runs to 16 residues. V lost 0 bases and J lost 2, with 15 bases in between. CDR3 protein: CASSLASAGQTYEQYF. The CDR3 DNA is TGCGCCAGCAGCTTGGCCTCGGCAGGGCAGACCTACGAGCAGTACTTC.

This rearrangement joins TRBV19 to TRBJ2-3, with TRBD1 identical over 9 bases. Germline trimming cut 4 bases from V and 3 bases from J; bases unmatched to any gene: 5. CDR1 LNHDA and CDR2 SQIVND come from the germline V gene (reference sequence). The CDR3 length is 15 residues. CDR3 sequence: CASSTGQGWTDTQYF. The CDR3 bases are TGTGCCAGTAGTACCGGACAGGGGTGGACAGATACGCAGTATTTT.

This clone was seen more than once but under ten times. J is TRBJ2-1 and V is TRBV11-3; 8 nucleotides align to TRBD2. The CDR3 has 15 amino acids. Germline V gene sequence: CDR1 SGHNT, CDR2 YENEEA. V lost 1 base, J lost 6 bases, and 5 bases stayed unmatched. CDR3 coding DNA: TGTGCCAGCAGCTTAGCGGCGGGAGGCGGCAATGAGCAGTTCTTC. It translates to CASSLAAGGGNEQFF.

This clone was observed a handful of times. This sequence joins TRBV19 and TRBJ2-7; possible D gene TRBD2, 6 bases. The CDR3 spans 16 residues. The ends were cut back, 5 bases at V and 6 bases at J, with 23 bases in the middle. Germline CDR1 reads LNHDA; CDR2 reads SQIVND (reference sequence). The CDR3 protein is CASSGSGRGRIGEQYF. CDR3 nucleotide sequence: TGTGCCAGTAGTGGTAGTGGGAGAGGGAGGATTGGCGAGCAGTACTTC.

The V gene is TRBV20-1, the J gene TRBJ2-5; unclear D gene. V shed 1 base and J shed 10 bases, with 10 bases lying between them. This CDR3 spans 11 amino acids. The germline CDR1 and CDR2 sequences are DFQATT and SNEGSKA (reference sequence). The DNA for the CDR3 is TGCAGTGCTAGAGCCGACCCGAGCCAGTACTTC. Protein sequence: CSARADPSQYF.

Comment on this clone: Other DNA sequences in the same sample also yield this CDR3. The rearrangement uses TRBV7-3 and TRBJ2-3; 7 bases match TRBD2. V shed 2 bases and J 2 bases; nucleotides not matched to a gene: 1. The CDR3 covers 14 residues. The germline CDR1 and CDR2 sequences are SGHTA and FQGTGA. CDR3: CASSLAGDTDTQYF. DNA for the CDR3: TGTGCCAGCAGCTTAGCGGGAGACACAGATACGCAGTATTTT. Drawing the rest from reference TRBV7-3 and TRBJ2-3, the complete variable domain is GAGVSQTPSNKVTEKGKYVELRCDPISGHTALYWYRQSLGQGPEFLIYFQGTGAADDSGLPNDRFFAVRPEGSVSTLKIQRTERGDSAVYLCASSLAGDTDTQYFGPGTRLTVL.

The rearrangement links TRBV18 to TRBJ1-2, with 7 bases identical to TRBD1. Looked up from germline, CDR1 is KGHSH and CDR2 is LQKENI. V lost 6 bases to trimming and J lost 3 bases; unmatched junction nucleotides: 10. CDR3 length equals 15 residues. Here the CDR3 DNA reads TGTGCCAGCTCCCCCGAGGCAGGGGGTGACTATGGCTACACCTTC. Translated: CASSPEAGGDYGYTF. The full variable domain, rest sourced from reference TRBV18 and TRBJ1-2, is NAGVMQNPRHLVRRRGQEARLRCSPMKGHSHVYWYRQLPEEGLKFMVYLQKENIIDESGMPKERFSAEFPKEGPSILRIQQVVRGDSAAYFCASSPEAGGDYGYTFGSGTRLTVV.

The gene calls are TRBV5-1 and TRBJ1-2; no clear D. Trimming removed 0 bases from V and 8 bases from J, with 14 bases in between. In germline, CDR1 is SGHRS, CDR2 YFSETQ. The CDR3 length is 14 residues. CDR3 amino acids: CASSLESGVEGYTF. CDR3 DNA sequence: TGCGCCAGCAGCTTGGAGTCTGGGGTAGAAGGCTACACCTTC.

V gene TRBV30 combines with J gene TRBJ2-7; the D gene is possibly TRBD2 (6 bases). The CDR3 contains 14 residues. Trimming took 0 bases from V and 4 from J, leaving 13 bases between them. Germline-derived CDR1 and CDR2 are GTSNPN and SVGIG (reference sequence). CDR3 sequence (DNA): TGTGCCTGGAGTGTACTGGCGGGACCGTACGAGCAGTACTTC. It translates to CAWSVLAGPYEQYF.

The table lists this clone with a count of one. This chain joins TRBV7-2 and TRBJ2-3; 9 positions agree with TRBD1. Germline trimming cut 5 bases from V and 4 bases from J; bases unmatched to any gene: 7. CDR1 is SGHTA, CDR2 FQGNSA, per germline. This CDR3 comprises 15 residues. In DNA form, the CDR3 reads TGTGCCAGCAGCCCCCGGGACAGGGACCCAGATACGCAGTATTTT. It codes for CASSPRDRDPDTQYF.

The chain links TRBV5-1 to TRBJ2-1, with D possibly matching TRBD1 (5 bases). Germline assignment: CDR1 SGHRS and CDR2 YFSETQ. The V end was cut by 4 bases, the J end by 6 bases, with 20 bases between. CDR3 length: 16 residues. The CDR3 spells CASSPRHVGRGNEQFF. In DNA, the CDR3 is TGCGCCAGCAGCCCGCGACACGTTGGTAGGGGCAATGAGCAGTTCTTC.

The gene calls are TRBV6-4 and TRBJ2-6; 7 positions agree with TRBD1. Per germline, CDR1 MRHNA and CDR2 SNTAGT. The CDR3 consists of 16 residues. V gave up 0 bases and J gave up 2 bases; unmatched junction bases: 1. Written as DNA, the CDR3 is TGTGCCAGCAGTGACTCGAGGGGGCCTGGGGCCAACGTCCTGACTTTC. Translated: CASSDSRGPGANVLTF.

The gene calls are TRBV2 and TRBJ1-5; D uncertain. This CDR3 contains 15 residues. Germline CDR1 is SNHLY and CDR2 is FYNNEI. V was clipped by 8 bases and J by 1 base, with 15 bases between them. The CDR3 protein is CASRLEGGSNQPQHF. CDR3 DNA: TGTGCCAGCCGCCTCGAAGGAGGGAGCAATCAGCCCCAGCATTTT.

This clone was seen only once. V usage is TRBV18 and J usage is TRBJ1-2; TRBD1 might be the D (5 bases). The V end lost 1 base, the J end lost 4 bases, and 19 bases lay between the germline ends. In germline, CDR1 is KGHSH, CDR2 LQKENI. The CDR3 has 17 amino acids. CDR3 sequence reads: CASSPQGSMGLSYGYTF. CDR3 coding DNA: TGTGCCAGCTCACCACAAGGGAGTATGGGGCTTAGCTATGGCTACACCTTC. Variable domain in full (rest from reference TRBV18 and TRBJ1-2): NAGVMQNPRHLVRRRGQEARLRCSPMKGHSHVYWYRQLPEEGLKFMVYLQKENIIDESGMPKERFSAEFPKEGPSILRIQQVVRGDSAAYFCASSPQGSMGLSYGYTFGSGTRLTVV.

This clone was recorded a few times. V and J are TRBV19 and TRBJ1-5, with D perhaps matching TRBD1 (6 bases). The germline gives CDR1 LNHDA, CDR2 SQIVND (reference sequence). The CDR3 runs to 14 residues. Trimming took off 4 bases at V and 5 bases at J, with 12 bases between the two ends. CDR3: CASSNAGAYQPQHF. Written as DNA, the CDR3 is TGTGCCAGTAGTAACGCAGGGGCGTATCAGCCCCAGCATTTT.

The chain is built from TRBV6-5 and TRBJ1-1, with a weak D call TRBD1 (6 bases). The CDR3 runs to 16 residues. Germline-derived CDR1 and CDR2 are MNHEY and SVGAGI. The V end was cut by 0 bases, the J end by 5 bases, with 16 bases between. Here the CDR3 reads CASSYSKLRGGTEAFF. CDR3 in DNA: TGTGCCAGCAGTTACTCGAAACTTCGAGGGGGGACTGAAGCTTTCTTT.

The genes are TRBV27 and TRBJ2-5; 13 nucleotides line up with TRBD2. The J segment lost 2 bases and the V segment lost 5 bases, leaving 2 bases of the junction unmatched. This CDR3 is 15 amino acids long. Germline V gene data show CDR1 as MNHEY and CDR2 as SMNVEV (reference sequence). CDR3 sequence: CASSPLAGGQETQYF. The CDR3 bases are TGTGCCAGCAGTCCACTAGCGGGGGGGCAAGAGACCCAGTACTTC.

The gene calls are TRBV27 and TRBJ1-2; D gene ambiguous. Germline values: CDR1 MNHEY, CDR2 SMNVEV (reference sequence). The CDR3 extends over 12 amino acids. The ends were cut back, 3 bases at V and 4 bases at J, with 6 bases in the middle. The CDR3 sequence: CASSFYGYGYTF. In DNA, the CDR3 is TGTGCCAGCAGTTTTTATGGCTATGGCTACACCTTC.

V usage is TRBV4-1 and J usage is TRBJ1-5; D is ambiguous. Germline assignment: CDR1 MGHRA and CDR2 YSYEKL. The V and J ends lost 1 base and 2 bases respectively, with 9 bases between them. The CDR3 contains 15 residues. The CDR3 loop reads CASSQGVIGNQPQHF. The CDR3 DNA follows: TGCGCCAGCAGCCAAGGGGTTATAGGCAATCAGCCCCAGCATTTT.

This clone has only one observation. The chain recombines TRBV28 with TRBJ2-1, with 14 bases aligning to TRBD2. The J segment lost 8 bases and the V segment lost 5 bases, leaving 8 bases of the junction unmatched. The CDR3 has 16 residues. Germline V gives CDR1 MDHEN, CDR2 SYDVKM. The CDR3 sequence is CASSRRLAGGSDEQFF. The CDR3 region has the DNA TGTGCCAGCAGTCGAAGACTAGCGGGGGGGTCGGATGAGCAGTTCTTC.

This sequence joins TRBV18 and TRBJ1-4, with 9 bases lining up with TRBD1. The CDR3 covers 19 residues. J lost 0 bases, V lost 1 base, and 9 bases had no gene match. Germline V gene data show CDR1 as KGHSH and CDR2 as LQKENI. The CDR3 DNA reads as TGTGCCAGCTCACCACAGCTACAGGGGGCCCTCTCAACTAATGAAAAACTGTTTTTT. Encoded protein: CASSPQLQGALSTNEKLFF.